A single sample gave rise to the 24 T cell receptor beta chains below, sequenced in a study of blood T cell repertoires in COVID-19. Profiled with immunoSEQ multiplex PCR; TCRdb holds only in-frame clones, not every one. This table has under 250,000 clones, around four fifths appearing once. Sequenced material: peripheral blood. These receptors all come from a woman in her 70s with active or convalescent COVID-19.

The chain couples TRBV6-1 to TRBJ2-1; D is possibly TRBD2 (5 bases). V lost 2 bases to trimming and J lost 0 bases, with 8 bases between them. Germline CDR1 is MNHNS and CDR2 is SASEGT. The CDR3 has 15 residues. The CDR3 bases are TGTGCCAGCAGTGAAACGGGGATCTCCTACAATGAGCAGTTCTTC. Its protein product is CASSETGISYNEQFF.

This chain links TRBV3-1 (or the pseudogene TRBV3-2) with TRBJ1-2; no reliable D call. Trimming took off 4 bases at V and 2 bases at J, with 11 bases between the two ends. CDR1 and CDR2 (germline): LGHDT, YNNKEL (reference sequence). This CDR3 comprises 14 residues. The CDR3 nucleotides are TGTGCCAGCAGCCTCCAGGTGGTCAACTATGGCTACACCTTC. Translating it yields CASSLQVVNYGYTF.

The J gene is TRBJ2-2, the V gene TRBV5-8; 8 positions agree with TRBD2. The CDR3 covers 20 residues. The J segment lost 6 bases and the V segment lost 0 bases, leaving 19 bases of the junction unmatched. Per germline, CDR1 SGHTS and CDR2 YDEGEE. The CDR3 bases are TGTGCCAGCAGCTTGGATTCTTTACGCGGACGAGCGGGAGTCGCCGGGGAGCTGTTTTTT. Amino acid sequence: CASSLDSLRGRAGVAGELFF.

The chain links TRBV4-3 to TRBJ2-7; 10 nucleotides match TRBD2. The germline V gene encodes CDR1 LGHNA and CDR2 YSLEER. The CDR3 covers 17 residues. The V and J ends lost 1 base and 0 bases, in that order; junction bases with no gene match: 6. The CDR3 coding sequence is TGCGCCAGCAGCCAAGGTCTAGCGGGGGTGAGCTCCTACGAGCAGTACTTC. Translated: CASSQGLAGVSSYEQYF.

Concerning this clone: An end of the junction differs from the germline gene, which may be a read error. V is TRBV30 and J is TRBJ1-5, with 11 positions matching TRBD1. Germline loops: CDR1 GTSNPN, CDR2 SVGIG (reference sequence). This CDR3 region has 16 residues. DNA for the CDR3: TGTGCCTGGAGTGGGGGGACAGGGGGTAGCGATCAGCCCCAGCATTTT. Its protein is CAWSGGTGGSDQPQHF.

This clone was counted only a few times. The CDR3 sequence: CASSSGTVNRFVWAKNIQYF. The CDR3 DNA follows: TGCGCCAGCAGCTCAGGGACAGTAAATAGATTCGTATGGGCCAAAAACATTCAGTACTTC. The chain joins TRBV5-1 to TRBJ2-4; 7 positions match TRBD1. V was pared by 3 bases and J by 1 base, with 19 bases of the junction left unmatched. Germline loops: CDR1 SGHRS, CDR2 YFSETQ. CDR3 length: 20 residues. Supplemented by reference TRBV5-1 and TRBJ2-4, the full variable domain reads KAGVTQTPRYLIKTRGQQVTLSCSPISGHRSVSWYQQTPGQGLQFLFEYFSETQRNKGNFPGRFSGRQFSNSRSEMNVSTLELGDSALYLCASSSGTVNRFVWAKNIQYFGAGTRLSVL.

The genes are TRBV19 and TRBJ1-5; D might be TRBD1 (6 bases). The V gene's germline CDR1 is LNHDA and CDR2 SQIVND (reference sequence). The CDR3 has 15 amino acids. Trimming removed 3 bases from V and 3 bases from J, with 12 bases in between. CDR3 sequence (DNA): TGTGCCAGTAGTATCACGGGGGGCGTCAATCAGCCCCAGCATTTT. As protein: CASSITGGVNQPQHF. Based on the CDR3 plus reference TRBV19 and TRBJ1-5, the full variable domain is DGGITQSPKYLFRKEGQNVTLSCEQNLNHDAMYWYRQDPGQGLRLIYYSQIVNDFQKGDIAEGYSVSREKKESFPLTVTSAQKNPTAFYLCASSITGGVNQPQHFGDGTRLSIL.

The genes are TRBV12-3 or TRBV12-4 and TRBJ2-5, with 9 bases lining up with TRBD2. The CDR3 has 13 residues. Trimming removed 6 bases from V and 4 bases from J; junction bases left unmatched: 3. CDR3 bases: TGTGCCAGCAGGACTAGCGGCGGAGAGACCCAGTACTTC. Its protein is CASRTSGGETQYF.

The CDR3 DNA reads TGTGCCAGCAGTGAAGTGGTTAGCTCAGCCTACAATGAGCAGTTCTTC. It is translated as CASSEVVSSAYNEQFF. The rearrangement links TRBV6-1 to TRBJ2-1; D is ambiguous. The CDR3 has 16 residues. The germline V gene encodes CDR1 MNHNS and CDR2 SASEGT. V lost 1 base, J lost 2 bases, and 12 bases lay in between.

The chain is built from TRBV6-1 and TRBJ1-1, with D perhaps matching TRBD1 (5 bases). CDR1 and CDR2 from the germline V gene are MNHNS and SASEGT. Trimming left V 3 bases short and J 0 bases short, with 17 bases between. The CDR3 contains 17 residues. CDR3 nucleotides: TGTGCCAGCAGTGAGGTCCCCTTGACAGCCGTGAACACTGAAGCTTTCTTT. Protein: CASSEVPLTAVNTEAFF.

The J gene is TRBJ1-6, the V gene TRBV5-4; D is ambiguous. Trimming removed 0 bases from V and 10 bases from J, with 14 bases in between. The CDR3 spans 15 residues. Germline CDR1 and CDR2: SGHNT and YYREEE (reference sequence). The DNA for the CDR3 is TGTGCCAGCAGCTTGGCCGCGGGCTTGGGATCACCCCTCCACTTT. It is translated as CASSLAAGLGSPLHF.

V and J are TRBV11-2 and TRBJ2-5, with 7 bases fitting TRBD1. CDR1 and CDR2 from the germline V gene are SGHAT and FQNNGV. V shed 5 bases and J 1 base; nucleotides not matched to a gene: 13. This CDR3 is built from 17 residues. CDR3 loop: CASSPNLRTGLQETQYF. The CDR3 bases are TGTGCCAGCAGCCCCAATCTCAGGACAGGCCTCCAAGAGACCCAGTACTTC.

This clone was detected only once. The same CDR3 can be traced to other DNA sequences in this sample. This sequence joins TRBV5-4 and TRBJ2-5, with D possibly TRBD2 on 6 matching bases. The germline V and J ends were trimmed by 0 bases and 4 bases, with 10 bases remaining between them. The germline V gene encodes CDR1 SGHNT and CDR2 YYREEE (reference sequence). The CDR3 totals 14 residues. The CDR3 sequence: CASSLAGGGETQYF. CDR3 DNA: TGTGCCAGCAGCTTGGCCGGGGGAGGAGAGACCCAGTACTTC.

V gene TRBV6-5 combines with J gene TRBJ2-1; D perhaps matches TRBD1 (5 bases). The V gene's germline CDR1 is MNHEY and CDR2 SVGAGI. The V end was cut by 4 bases, the J end by 7 bases, with 14 bases between. The CDR3 is 14 residues long. CDR3 sequence (DNA): TGTGCCAGCAGTTCCCAGTGGCGGACAAATGAGCAGTTCTTC. Amino acids: CASSSQWRTNEQFF.

Note on this clone: An end of the junction differs from the germline gene, which may be a read error. The chain joins TRBV6-1 to TRBJ2-7; 9 positions match TRBD1. This CDR3 is 13 amino acids long. The V gene's germline CDR1 is MNHNS and CDR2 SASEGT. In DNA, the CDR3 is TGTGCCAGCACTGAAGGGACAGGGACCGAGCAGTACTTC. This encodes CASTEGTGTEQYF.

The V and J genes are TRBV4-2 and TRBJ2-5; TRBD2 agrees at 10 bases. J lost 0 bases, V lost 4 bases, and 5 bases had no gene match. The CDR3 covers 16 residues. Looked up from germline, CDR1 is LGHNA and CDR2 is YNFKEQ. CDR3 amino acids: CASSRKAGGNQETQYF. CDR3 sequence (DNA): TGTGCCAGCAGCCGTAAAGCGGGAGGGAACCAAGAGACCCAGTACTTC.

The chain recombines TRBV9 with TRBJ2-1; weak D call: TRBD2 (6 bases). This CDR3 is built from 13 residues. V was cut by 0 bases and J by 10 bases, with 11 bases left in between. The germline V gene has CDR1 SGDLS and CDR2 YYNGEE. CDR3 coding DNA: TGTGCCAGCAGCGTAGGACCGGCGGGGGAGCAGTTCTTC. Encoded protein: CASSVGPAGEQFF.

The chain is built from TRBV13 and TRBJ1-1; 7 positions agree with TRBD1. The CDR3 runs to 15 residues. CDR1 and CDR2 from the germline V gene are PRHDT and FYEKMQ (reference sequence). V lost 3 bases, J lost 1 base, and 5 bases stayed unmatched. The CDR3 sequence: CASSFPRQGNTEAFF. Here the CDR3 DNA reads TGTGCCAGCAGCTTCCCTCGACAGGGGAACACTGAAGCTTTCTTT.

CDR3 sequence: CASSDRGSTDTQYF. CDR3 sequence (DNA): TGTGCCAGCAGTGACAGGGGCAGCACAGATACGCAGTATTTT. The chain has TRBV6-1 and TRBJ2-3, with D possibly matching TRBD1 (6 bases). The CDR3 is made up of 14 amino acids. The V gene lost 3 bases and the J gene lost 0 bases, with 7 bases spanning the gap. The germline V gene has CDR1 MNHNS and CDR2 SASEGT.

The chain links TRBV27 to TRBJ2-1, with 8 bases lining up with TRBD2. This CDR3 region has 17 residues. The V and J ends lost 0 bases and 0 bases, in that order; junction bases with no gene match: 4. Germline V gene data show CDR1 as MNHEY and CDR2 as SMNVEV (reference sequence). The CDR3 DNA reads TGTGCCAGCAGTTTATCTAGCGGGATCGGCTCCTACAATGAGCAGTTCTTC. As protein: CASSLSSGIGSYNEQFF.

The chain carries TRBV15 and TRBJ2-5; possible D gene TRBD1, 6 bases. Germline loops: CDR1 LNHNV, CDR2 YYDKDF (reference sequence). This CDR3 is built from 13 residues. V gave up 3 bases and J gave up 6 bases, with 11 bases separating them. The CDR3 here is CATSSLRGKTQYF. Here the CDR3 DNA reads TGTGCCACCAGCAGTCTCAGGGGAAAGACCCAGTACTTC.

The CDR3 spells CASSIQGGPKYNSPLHF. CDR3 nucleotides: TGTGCCAGTAGTATACAGGGGGGACCCAAATATAATTCACCCCTCCACTTT. The J gene is TRBJ1-6, the V gene TRBV19; 7 nucleotides line up with TRBD1. The J segment lost 4 bases and the V segment lost 2 bases, leaving 8 bases of the junction unmatched. Germline-derived CDR1 and CDR2 are LNHDA and SQIVND (reference sequence). The length of the CDR3 is 17 residues.

The chain couples TRBV3-1 (or the pseudogene TRBV3-2) to TRBJ2-7; D is possibly TRBD1 (6 bases). The V end was cut by 0 bases, the J end by 0 bases, with 21 bases between. Germline V gene data show CDR1 as LGHDT and CDR2 as YNNKEL (reference sequence). The CDR3 runs to 19 residues. The CDR3 DNA sequence: TGTGCCAGCAGCCAAGATTACCCCTGGGGGCTGGTGAGCTCCTACGAGCAGTACTTC. Amino acids: CASSQDYPWGLVSSYEQYF.

The rearrangement joins TRBV29-1 to TRBJ1-2; D may be TRBD1 (6 bases). The germline V gene has CDR1 SQVTM and CDR2 ANQGSEA. The V end lost 6 bases, the J end lost 4 bases, and 21 bases lay between the germline ends. The CDR3 is 15 residues long. The DNA for the CDR3 is TGCAGCGTATCCGACCGGGGGGACAAGCCCTATGGCTACACCTTC. Translation: CSVSDRGDKPYGYTF.